This T cell receptor (beta chain) emerged from a study of T cells in localized non-small cell lung cancer. General observations from the study: Blood T cell density predicted longer survival; adjacent-lung clonality, shorter. Among the tissues sampled, uninvolved adjacent lung had the highest T cell clonality, above tumor. The appearance of a median about 62 of the top 100 tumor clones was seen in adjacent lung.

The data were produced by immunoSEQ multiplex PCR, yet TCRdb's version contains in-frame clones alone and is incomplete. The data contain roughly 990 clones, around 21% of them singletons. Germline CDR1 MDHEN, CDR2 SYDVKM. This CDR3 spans 16 amino acids. Losses at the gene ends were 3 bases for V and 7 bases for J; bases not matched to a gene: 9. Atypia-free adjacent lung was sampled at least 2 cm beyond the tumor margin. As regards this clone: Its specificity is unknown.

The V and J genes are TRBV28 and TRBJ2-7; TRBD2 aligns across 13 bases. The receptor's source is a male donor older than 55 with stage III lung adenocarcinoma. Sequencing used normal lung tissue next to the tumor, obtained before any cancer treatment. CDR3 residues: CASSFTQTSGGAEQYF. For the CDR3, the DNA is TGTGCCAGCAGTTTTACCCAAACTAGCGGGGGGGCGGAGCAGTACTTC.